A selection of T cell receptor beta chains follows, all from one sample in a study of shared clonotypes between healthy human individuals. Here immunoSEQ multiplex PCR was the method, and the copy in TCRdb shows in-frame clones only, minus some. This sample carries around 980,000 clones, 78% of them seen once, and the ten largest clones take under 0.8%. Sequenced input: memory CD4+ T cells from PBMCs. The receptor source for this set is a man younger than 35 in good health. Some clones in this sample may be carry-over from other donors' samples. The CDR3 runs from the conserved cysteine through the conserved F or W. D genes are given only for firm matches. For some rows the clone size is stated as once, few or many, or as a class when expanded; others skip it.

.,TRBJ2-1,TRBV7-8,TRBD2,TGTGCCAGCAGCTTACGACTAGCGGGAGGTAAAAATGAGCAGTTCTTC,CASSLRLAGGKNEQFF
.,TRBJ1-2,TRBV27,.,TGTGCCAGCAGTTTATTAGGGGTTGATGGCTACACCTTC,CASSLLGVDGYTF
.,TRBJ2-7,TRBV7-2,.,TGTGCCAGCAGCTTAGTTGGGGCTTACTACGAGCAGTACTTC,CASSLVGAYYEQYF
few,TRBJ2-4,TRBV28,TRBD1,TGTGCCAGCAGACCGACCGGGACAGGGATGACCAAAAACATTCAGTACTTC,CASRPTGTGMTKNIQYF
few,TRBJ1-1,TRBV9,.,TGTGCCAGCAGTAGGTCAATGGGCGAGGACGCTGAAGCTTTCTTT,CASSRSMGEDAEAFF
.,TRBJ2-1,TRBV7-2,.,TGTGCCAGCAGCTTAGGGGCGCAGTTCGGAAATGAGCAGTTCTTC,CASSLGAQFGNEQFF
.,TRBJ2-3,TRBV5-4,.,TGTGCCAGCAGCCCGGCTACTGGTACAGATACGCAGTATTTT,CASSPATGTDTQYF
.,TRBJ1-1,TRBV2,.,TGTGCCAGCAGTATCAGGAGTATCAACCTCAAAGTCACTGAAGCTTTCTTT,CASSIRSINLKVTEAFF
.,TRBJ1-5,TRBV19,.,TGTGCCAGTAACCCCGGGGGGGGCGCGGGCAATCAGCCCCAGCATTTT,CASNPGGGAGNQPQHF
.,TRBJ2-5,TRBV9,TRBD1,TGTGCCAGCAGCGTAAGCCCGACAGGGGTAAACCAAGAGACCCAGTACTTC,CASSVSPTGVNQETQYF
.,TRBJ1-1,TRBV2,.,TGTGCCGGGAGAAGGGGGGAAAAATTTGAAGCTTTCTTT,CAGRRGEKFEAFF
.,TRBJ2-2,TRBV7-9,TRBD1,TGTGCCAGCATTCCGACTCCGGGACAGTTCACCGGGGAGCTGTTTTTT,CASIPTPGQFTGELFF
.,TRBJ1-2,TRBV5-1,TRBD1,TGCGCCAGCAGCCCCGGGACAGCGGTTGCGGCAAGTGGCTACACCTTC,CASSPGTAVAASGYTF
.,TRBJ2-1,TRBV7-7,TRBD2,TGTGCCAGCAGCTCGGGGCTAGCGGGAGGGGACAATGAGCAGTTCTTC,CASSSGLAGGDNEQFF
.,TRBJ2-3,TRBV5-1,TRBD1,TGCGCCAGCATGAGACAGGGCGATCCGCCAGATACGCAGTATTTT,CASMRQGDPPDTQYF
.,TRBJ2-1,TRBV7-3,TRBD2,TGTGCCAGCAGCATGGGGACTAGCGGGTCCAATGAGCAGTTCTTC,CASSMGTSGSNEQFF
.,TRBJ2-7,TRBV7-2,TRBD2,TGTGCCAGCAGCAACAGACTAGCGGGTTCTAACGAGCAGTACTTC,CASSNRLAGSNEQYF
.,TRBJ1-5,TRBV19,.,TGTGCCAGTAGTATAATCGGCCGTAGCAATCAGCCCCAGCATTTT,CASSIIGRSNQPQHF
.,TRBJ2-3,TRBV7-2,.,TGTGCCAGCAGCTTACAGGCAGATACGCAGTATTTT,CASSLQADTQYF
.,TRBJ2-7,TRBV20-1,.,TGCAGTACCCATGGCAGTTACGAGCAGTACTTC,CSTHGSYEQYF
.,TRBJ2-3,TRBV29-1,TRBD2,TGCAGCGTGGAGAGTGCTAGCGGACGCACAGATACGCAGTATTTT,CSVESASGRTDTQYF
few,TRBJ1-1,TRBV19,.,TGTGCCAGTAGTATAAGGAGCGGGGGGCATACTGAAGCTTTCTTT,CASSIRSGGHTEAFF
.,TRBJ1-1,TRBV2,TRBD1,TGTGCCAGCAGTTTTACAGGGGGCGGCACTGAAGCTTTCTTT,CASSFTGGGTEAFF
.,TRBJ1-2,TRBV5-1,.,TGCGCCAGCAGCTTGGATGGGGGAGGCTATGGCTACACCTTC,CASSLDGGGYGYTF
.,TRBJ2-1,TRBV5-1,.,TGCGCCAGCAGCGGAGAGACTGGTCCCGGGGAGCAGTTCTTC,CASSGETGPGEQFF
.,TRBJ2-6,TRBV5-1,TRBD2,TGCGCCAGCACCGGGGGGTCCTCTGGGGCCAACGTCCTGACTTTC,CASTGGSSGANVLTF
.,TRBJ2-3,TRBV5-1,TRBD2,TGCGCCAGCAGCCTGAAGACGACTAGCGGGACCACAGATACGCAGTATTTT,CASSLKTTSGTTDTQYF
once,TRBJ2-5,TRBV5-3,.,TGTGCCAGCAGCTTGGAGAGACAAGAGACCCAGTACTTC,CASSLERQETQYF
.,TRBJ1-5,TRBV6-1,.,TGTGCCAGCAGCCAAACGGGACTGTACAATCAGCCCCAGCATTTT,CASSQTGLYNQPQHF
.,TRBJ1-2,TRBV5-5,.,TGTGCCAGCAGCTTGGGGACTACAGGGCGCGGCTACACCTTC,CASSLGTTGRGYTF
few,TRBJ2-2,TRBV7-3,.,TGTGCCAGCAGCCCCGCAGGGGCACGGAGCACCGGGGAGCTGTTTTTT,CASSPAGARSTGELFF
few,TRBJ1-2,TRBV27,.,TGTGCCAGCAGTTTATCCAGGACTAACTATGGCTACACCTTC,CASSLSRTNYGYTF
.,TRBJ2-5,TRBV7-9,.,TGTGCCAGCAGGGAGAGAGGGACGGGGGAGACCCAGTACTTC,CASRERGTGETQYF
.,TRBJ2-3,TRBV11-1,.,TGTGCCAGCAGCCATCCCAAATCTGGGGCTGCAGATACGCAGTATTTT,CASSHPKSGAADTQYF
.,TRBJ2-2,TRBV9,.,TGTGCCAGCAGCGGATCGGGTCCTTTAGCGAACACCGGGGAGCTGTTTTTT,CASSGSGPLANTGELFF